This T cell receptor (beta chain) was recovered during a study of T cell clonality in common variable immunodeficiency. Findings and caveats of the study: What drives increased CVID clonality needs T cell subpopulation sequencing.

The CDR3 runs to 15 residues. The junction had 5 bases not matched to a gene; V was cut back by 5 bases and J by 2 bases. CDR1 SGHVS and CDR2 FNYEAQ come from the germline V gene. This clone was picked up many times. The antigen is not known. The sequence runs out 3 residues before the end of the CDR3; the remainder is reconstructed from the germline J gene. Profiled with immunoSEQ multiplex PCR; TCRdb holds only in-frame clones, not every one. Singletons are absent from the sample, which has about 52,000 clones. The specimen sequenced was peripheral blood mononuclear cells. This sequence was found in a person aged 18 to 75 in good health. This sequence joins TRBV7-6 and TRBJ2-1, with 8 bases that match TRBD2. This chain's CDR3 is CASSLGGGTYNEQFF. The sequenced CDR3 bases are TGTGCCAGCAGCCTCGGGGGGGGAACCTACAATGAG.